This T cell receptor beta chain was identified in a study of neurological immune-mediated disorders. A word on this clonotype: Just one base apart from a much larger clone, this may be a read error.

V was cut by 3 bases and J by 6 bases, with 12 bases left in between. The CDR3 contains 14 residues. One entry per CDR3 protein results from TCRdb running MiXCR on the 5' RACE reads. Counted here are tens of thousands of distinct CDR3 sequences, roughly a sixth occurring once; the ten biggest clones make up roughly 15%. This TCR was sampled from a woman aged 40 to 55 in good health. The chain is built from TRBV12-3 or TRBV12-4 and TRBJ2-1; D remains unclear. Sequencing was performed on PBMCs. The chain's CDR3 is CASSFEFLCNEQFF. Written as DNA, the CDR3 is TGTGCCAGCAGTTTTGAGTTTTTGTGCAATGAGCAGTTCTTC.